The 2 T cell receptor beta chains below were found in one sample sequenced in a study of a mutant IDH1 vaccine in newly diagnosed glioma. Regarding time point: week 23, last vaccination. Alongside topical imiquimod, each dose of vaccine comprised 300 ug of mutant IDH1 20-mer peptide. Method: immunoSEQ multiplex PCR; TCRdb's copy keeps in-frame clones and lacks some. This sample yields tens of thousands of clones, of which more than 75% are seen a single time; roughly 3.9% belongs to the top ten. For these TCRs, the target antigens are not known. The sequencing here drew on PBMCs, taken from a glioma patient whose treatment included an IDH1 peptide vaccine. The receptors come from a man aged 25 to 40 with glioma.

CDR3 sequence: CASSQRRGGVNEQYF. The CDR3, as DNA: TGTGCCAGCAGCCAACGTCGGGGGGGCGTGAACGAGCAGTACTTC. The V and J genes are TRBV14 and TRBJ2-7; 8 positions match TRBD2. Losses at the gene ends were 2 bases for V and 5 bases for J; bases not matched to a gene: 8. CDR3 size: 15 residues. CDR1 and CDR2 from the germline V gene are SGHDN and FVKESK.

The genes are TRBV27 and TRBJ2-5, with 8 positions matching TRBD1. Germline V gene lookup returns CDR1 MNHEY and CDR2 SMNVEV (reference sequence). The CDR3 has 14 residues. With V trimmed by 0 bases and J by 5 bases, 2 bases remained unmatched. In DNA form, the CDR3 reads TGTGCCAGCAGTTTATCATACAGGGGGGAGACCCAGTACTTC. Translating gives CASSLSYRGETQYF.